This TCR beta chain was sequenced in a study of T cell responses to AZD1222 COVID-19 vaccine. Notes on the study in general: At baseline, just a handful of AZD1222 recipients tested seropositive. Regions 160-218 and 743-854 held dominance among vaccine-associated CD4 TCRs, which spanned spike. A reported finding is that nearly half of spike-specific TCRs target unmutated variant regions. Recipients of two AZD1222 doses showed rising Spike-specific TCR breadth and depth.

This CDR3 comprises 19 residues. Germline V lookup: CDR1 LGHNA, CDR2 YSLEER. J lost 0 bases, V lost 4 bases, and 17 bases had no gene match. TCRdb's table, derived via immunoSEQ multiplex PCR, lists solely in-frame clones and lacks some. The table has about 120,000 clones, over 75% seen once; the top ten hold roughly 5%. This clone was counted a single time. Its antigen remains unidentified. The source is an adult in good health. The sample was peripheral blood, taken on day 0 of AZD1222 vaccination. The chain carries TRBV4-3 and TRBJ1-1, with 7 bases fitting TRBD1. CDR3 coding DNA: TGCGCCAGCAGCCCTCGAATTAATAACTGGGACAGCATGAACACTGAAGCTTTCTTT. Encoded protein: CASSPRINNWDSMNTEAFF.